The present T cell receptor (beta chain) was sequenced within a study of blood T cell repertoires in COVID-19. For the study at large: Samples representing acute and convalescent COVID-19 were sourced from the United States, Italy and Spain. From T cells, B-cell-depleted T cells, or PBMCs came the material, which was cDNA or gDNA.

As processed by the authors: Counts of nucleated cells, estimated from reference gene primer amplification, were obtained. Libraries were prepared by immunoSEQ multiplex PCR; TCRdb keeps only in-frame clonotypes and omits some of them. That table is the source of V, J and clone size, and D and trimming were worked out from the DNA. The top ten clones hold more than 3.5% of a sample with approximately 230,000 clones, 85% to 90% of them seen once. Cohort 3 recovery required two negative PCRs, clearance, or symptom resolution. The sequenced sample consisted of PBMCs or T cells enriched from blood (not recorded which). The source of this sequence is a woman younger than 45 who had recovered from COVID-19.

The CDR3 DNA sequence: TGTGCCAGCAGCTTACTAAACAGGGGGCGAGGTAATTCACCCCTCCACTTT. Its protein is CASSLLNRGRGNSPLHF. V usage is TRBV7-8 and J usage is TRBJ1-6; 9 bases fit TRBD1. V dropped 2 bases and J dropped 6; count of bases not matched to a gene: 8. This CDR3 comprises 17 residues. The germline CDR1 and CDR2 sequences are SGHVS and FQNEAQ.